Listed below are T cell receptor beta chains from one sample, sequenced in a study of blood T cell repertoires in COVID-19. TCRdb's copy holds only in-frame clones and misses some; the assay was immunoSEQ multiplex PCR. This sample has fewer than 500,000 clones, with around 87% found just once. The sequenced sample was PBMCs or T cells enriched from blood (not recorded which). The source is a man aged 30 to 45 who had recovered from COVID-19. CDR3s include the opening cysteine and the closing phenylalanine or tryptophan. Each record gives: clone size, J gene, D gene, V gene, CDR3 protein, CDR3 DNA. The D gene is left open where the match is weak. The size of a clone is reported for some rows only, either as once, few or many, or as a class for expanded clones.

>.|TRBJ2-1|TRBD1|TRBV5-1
CASSWKGQGSYNEQFF
TGCGCCAGCAGCTGGAAAGGACAGGGTTCCTACAATGAGCAGTTCTTC
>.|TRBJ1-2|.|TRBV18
CASSPPSDGYTF
TGTGCCAGCTCACCACCGAGTGATGGCTACACCTTC
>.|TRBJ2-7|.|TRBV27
CASRGGDPYEQYF
TGTGCCAGCAGGGGAGGCGATCCCTACGAGCAGTACTTC
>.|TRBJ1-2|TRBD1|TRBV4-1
CASRATGHYGYTF
TGCGCCAGCAGAGCGACAGGGCACTATGGCTACACCTTC
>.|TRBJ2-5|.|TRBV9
CASGSEALGTQYF
TGTGCCAGCGGATCTGAGGCCCTAGGGACCCAGTACTTC
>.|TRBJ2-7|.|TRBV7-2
CASSFRGGASYEQYF
TGTGCCAGCAGCTTTAGGGGGGGCGCCTCCTACGAGCAGTACTTC
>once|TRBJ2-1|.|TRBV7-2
CASSLARRGPVQPHEQFF
TGTGCCAGCAGCTTAGCGCGCAGGGGACCAGTACAGCCCCATGAGCAGTTCTTC
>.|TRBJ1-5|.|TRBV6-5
CASSQRGTGNQPQHF
TGTGCCAGCAGCCAAAGGGGGACGGGTAATCAGCCCCAGCATTTT
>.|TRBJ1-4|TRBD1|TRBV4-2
CASSQEAGGWGEKLFF
TGTGCCAGCAGCCAAGAGGCAGGGGGGTGGGGTGAAAAACTGTTTTTT
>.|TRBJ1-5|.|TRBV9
CASSPAGMGNQPQHF
TGTGCCAGCAGCCCCGCGGGGATGGGCAATCAGCCCCAGCATTTT
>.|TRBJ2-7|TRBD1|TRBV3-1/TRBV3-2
CASSQARWTGYEQYF
TGTGCCAGCAGCCAAGCCCGCTGGACAGGGTACGAGCAGTACTTC
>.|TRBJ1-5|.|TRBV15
CATSYEYRVGGQPQHF
TGTGCCACCAGCTATGAATACAGGGTAGGAGGACAGCCCCAGCATTTT
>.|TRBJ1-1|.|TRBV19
CAQIWTEAFF
TGTGCCCAGATTTGGACTGAAGCTTTCTTT